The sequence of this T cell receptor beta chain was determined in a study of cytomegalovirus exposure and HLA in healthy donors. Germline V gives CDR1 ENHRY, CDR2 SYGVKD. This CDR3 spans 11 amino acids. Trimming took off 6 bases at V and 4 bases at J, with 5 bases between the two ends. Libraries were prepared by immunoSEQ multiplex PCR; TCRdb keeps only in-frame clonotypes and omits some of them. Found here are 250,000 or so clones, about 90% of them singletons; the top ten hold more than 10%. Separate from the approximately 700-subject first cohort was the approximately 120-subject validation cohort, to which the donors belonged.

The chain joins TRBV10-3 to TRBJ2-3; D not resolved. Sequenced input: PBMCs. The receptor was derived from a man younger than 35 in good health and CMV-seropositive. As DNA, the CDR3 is TGTGCCATCAGAAGGGCAGATACGCAGTATTTT. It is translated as CAIRRADTQYF.